Listed below are T cell receptor beta chains from one sample, sequenced in a study of T cells in Graves' hyperthyroidism and ophthalmopathy. TCRdb recomputed calls from the multiplex PCR reads with MiXCR, one row per CDR3 protein. Among roughly 600,000 distinct CDR3 sequences listed, 14% were seen once. Sequences were obtained from blood. These receptor sequences come from a woman in her forties or fifties with Graves' ophthalmopathy. Both conserved end residues are part of each CDR3. D genes are given only for firm matches. Part of the rows lack a size; the others show once, few, many or a class for expanded clones.

CDR3aa | CDR3nt | v_gene | d_gene | abundance | j_gene
CASTNLGGNQPQHF | TGTGCCAGCACCAACTTGGGTGGCAATCAGCCCCAGCATTTT | TRBV6-1 | - | few | TRBJ1-5
CASRESIYNEQFF | TGTGCCAGTAGGGAATCCATATACAATGAGCAGTTCTTC | TRBV19 | - | - | TRBJ2-1
CASSPTSVSGNTIYF | TGTGCCAGCTCACCAACCAGCGTCTCTGGAAACACCATATATTTT | TRBV18 | - | many | TRBJ1-3
CAISRQGFMDNEQFF | TGTGCCATCAGTAGACAGGGGTTCATGGACAATGAGCAGTTCTTC | TRBV10-3 | TRBD1 | many | TRBJ2-1
CASSFSGRRTGELFF | TGTGCCAGCAGTTTTAGCGGGAGACGTACCGGGGAGCTGTTTTTT | TRBV12-3/TRBV12-4 | TRBD2 | few | TRBJ2-2
CASRSTGGGEKLFF | TGTGCCAGCAGATCGACAGGGGGCGGTGAAAAACTGTTTTTT | TRBV12-3/TRBV12-4 | TRBD1 | many | TRBJ1-4
CASSQVTIRRDNEQFF | TGTGCCAGCAGTCAGGTGACCATACGAAGAGACAATGAGCAGTTCTTC | TRBV6-2/TRBV6-3 | - | many | TRBJ2-1
CASSLGTSGSPNEQFF | TGTGCCAGCAGCTTGGGGACTAGCGGGAGCCCAAATGAGCAGTTCTTC | TRBV7-9 | TRBD2 | - | TRBJ2-1
CASSVGDRGQPQHF | TGTGCCAGCAGCGTAGGGGACCGCGGGCAGCCCCAGCATTTT | TRBV9 | - | - | TRBJ1-5
CASSFDRGVDTQYF | TGTGCCAGCAGCTTCGACAGGGGAGTGGATACGCAGTATTTT | TRBV7-2 | TRBD1 | many | TRBJ2-3
CASSATSLANTGELFF | TGTGCCAGCAGCGCAACCTCACTAGCGAACACCGGGGAGCTGTTTTTT | TRBV14 | - | few | TRBJ2-2
CASSFDSLNYGYTF | TGTGCCAGCAGCTTTGACAGCCTAAACTATGGCTACACCTTC | TRBV27 | - | many | TRBJ1-2
CATSDFTGVNYNEQFF | TGTGCCACCAGTGATTTTACAGGGGTCAACTACAATGAGCAGTTCTTC | TRBV24-1 | TRBD1 | - | TRBJ2-1
CASSYTSTGLVADTQYF | TGTGCCAGCAGTTACACTTCGACAGGGTTAGTCGCAGATACGCAGTATTTT | TRBV6-5 | TRBD1 | many | TRBJ2-3
CASSLQGPKNIQYF | TGTGCCAGCAGCTTACAGGGACCCAAAAACATTCAGTACTTC | TRBV13 | - | - | TRBJ2-4
CASSAGLAGEAFVDTQYF | TGTGCCAGCAGTGCAGGGTTAGCGGGAGAAGCCTTCGTTGATACGCAGTATTTT | TRBV27 | TRBD2 | many | TRBJ2-3
CASSTGHRPWEQYF | TGTGCCAGCAGTACGGGACACCGGCCCTGGGAGCAGTACTTC | TRBV6-1 | - | many | TRBJ2-7
CASSVSFPPTQYF | TGTGCCAGCAGTGTGAGTTTTCCCCCTACGCAGTATTTT | TRBV6-2/TRBV6-3 | - | once | TRBJ2-3
CASSPPTTGALNTGELFF | TGTGCCAGCTCACCACCGACAACAGGGGCCCTGAACACCGGGGAGCTGTTTTTT | TRBV18 | TRBD1 | many | TRBJ2-2
CASSSPSGPAYEQYF | TGTGCCAGCAGTTCTCCTAGCGGGCCGGCCTACGAGCAGTACTTC | TRBV28 | TRBD2 | many | TRBJ2-7
CASSPNGWNEQYF | TGTGCCAGCAGCCCGAACGGGTGGAACGAGCAGTACTTC | TRBV3-1 | - | once | TRBJ2-7
CASSLGPGLYSNQPQHF | TGTGCCAGCAGCTTAGGTCCAGGGTTGTATAGCAATCAGCCCCAGCATTTT | TRBV7-2 | - | few | TRBJ1-5
CASSTQNTGELFF | TGCGCCAGCAGCACGCAGAACACCGGGGAGCTGTTTTTT | TRBV5-1 | - | - | TRBJ2-2
CASSLLSGTKVGELFF | TGTGCCAGCAGTCTCCTTAGCGGGACGAAGGTCGGGGAGCTGTTTTTT | TRBV28 | TRBD2 | many | TRBJ2-2
CASRGPGTGVNSPLHF | TGTGCCAGCAGGGGTCCCGGGACAGGGGTAAATTCACCCCTCCACTTT | TRBV6-2/TRBV6-3 | TRBD1 | few | TRBJ1-6
CASMAGSQPQHF | TGTGCCAGCATGGCGGGCTCTCAGCCCCAGCATTTT | TRBV28 | - | many | TRBJ1-5
CASSIAGDWETQYF | TGTGCCAGTAGTATAGCCGGGGATTGGGAGACCCAGTACTTC | TRBV19 | - | few | TRBJ2-5
CASRAWGDRGYNEQFF | TGTGCCAGCAGGGCATGGGGGGACAGGGGGTACAATGAGCAGTTCTTC | TRBV2 | TRBD1 | many | TRBJ2-1
CASSHTSNEQFF | TGTGCCAGCAGTCATACTAGCAATGAGCAGTTCTTC | TRBV6-2/TRBV6-3 | - | - | TRBJ2-1
CASSLFASGDEQFF | TGTGCCAGCAGCTTATTTGCTAGTGGGGATGAGCAGTTCTTC | TRBV7-6 | - | few | TRBJ2-1
CASSYLGTGKTDTQYF | TGTGCCAGCAGTTACTTGGGGACAGGGAAGACAGATACGCAGTATTTT | TRBV6-5 | TRBD1 | many | TRBJ2-3
CATSRTGTVDNEQFF | TGTGCCACCAGCCGAACCGGGACAGTCGACAATGAGCAGTTCTTC | TRBV15 | TRBD1 | - | TRBJ2-1
CASSFGWERAETQYF | TGTGCCAGCAGTTTTGGGTGGGAGAGGGCCGAGACCCAGTACTTC | TRBV12-3/TRBV12-4 | - | many | TRBJ2-5